This TCR beta chain was sequenced in a study of cytomegalovirus exposure and HLA in healthy donors. From germline, CDR1 is MNHEY and CDR2 SMNVEV (reference sequence). V was clipped by 5 bases and J by 2 bases; unmatched bases: 10. The CDR3 runs 18 residues. All donors participated as healthy donors of bone marrow. Study findings and constraints: Immune exposure data for these donors was limited to CMV serostatus. Donors belonging to an Asian-associated ancestry cluster reportedly showed fewer N-insertions in productive TCRs than the roughly 700-donor mean, according to what a later analysis found. A cluster of highly shared sequence variants was likely a sequencing artifact.

The sample holds a few counts of this clone. Antigen specificity is unknown. This PCR relied on a set of 60 Vbeta primers and 13 Jbeta primers. Sequencing was performed with immunoSEQ multiplex PCR; in TCRdb, only in-frame clones are kept and a portion is missing. The data hold approximately 210,000 clones, with roughly four fifths observed a single time. This TCR was sampled from a woman aged 30 to 39 in good health and CMV-seropositive. The chain carries TRBV27 and TRBJ2-1, with 12 bases identical to TRBD2. Sequencing was carried out using PBMCs. CDR3 DNA sequence: TGTGCCAGCAGTCCGACTAGCGGGAGATATGTGGCCTACAATGAGCAGTTCTTC. It translates to CASSPTSGRYVAYNEQFF.